This note documents a single T cell receptor (beta chain) sequence. These data come from a study of cytomegalovirus exposure and HLA in healthy donors. For the study at large: Findings of an earlier analysis included some 120 million unique TCR beta sequences from roughly 180 million T cells.

V was pared by 6 bases and J by 8 bases, with 7 bases of the junction left unmatched. CDR1 and CDR2 from the germline V gene are MGHDK and SYGVNS. The CDR3 loop spans 13 amino acids. The PCR made use of 60 Vbeta and 13 Jbeta primers. In the authors' workflow: Per a later analysis, the number of unique TCR beta chains was approximately 80 million, of which some 9.9 million were shared. Generated by immunoSEQ multiplex PCR, the TCRdb table keeps only in-frame clones and is missing some. V, J and clone size are taken as reported in that table, and D and trimming were inferred from the DNA itself. The data hold over 120,000 clones, with roughly 70% observed a single time.

The TCR sequence derives from a man aged 18 to 29 in good health and CMV-seropositive. The source material was PBMCs. This chain connects TRBV25-1 to TRBJ1-2; TRBD1 matches 9 bases. The CDR3 here is CASRGNRGRGYTF. The CDR3 DNA is TGTGCCAGCAGGGGAAACAGGGGGCGAGGCTACACCTTC.